This TCR beta chain was found in a study of T cell responses to AZD1222 COVID-19 vaccine (dated by TCRdb to the early 2020s). About the full investigation: AZD1222 recipients given second doses at about 4 weeks or at about 12 weeks were pooled, since spike-specific TCR depth and breadth were not found to differ between the two schedules. Enrollment into the trials was organized by age into subgroups of 18-55, 56-69 and 70-plus years, and those subgroups contained approximately 150, 30 and 60 TCR-sequenced participants, respectively. A total of over 230 trial participants underwent TCR sequencing, of whom approximately 210 received two doses of AZD1222 and around 25 received two doses of the MenACWY control vaccine.

This clone came up once. This receptor's antigen is unknown. One base away there is no much larger clone; base qualities are not given. Findings and caveats that apply to the study as a whole: Only five to seven AZD1222 recipients were SARS-CoV-2 seropositive at baseline, limiting conclusions about previously exposed vaccinees. After two AZD1222 doses, spike-specific TCR breadth and depth were significantly higher than at day 0 and than in MenACWY recipients. Vaccine-associated CD4 TCRs spanned the whole spike protein, with dominant responses in regions 160-218 and 743-854. Epitopes outside the regions mutated in the B.1.351 and B.1.1.7 variants were reportedly recognized by nearly half of the unique spike-specific TCRs. In the small 56-69-year group, the increase in depth fell short of significance, most likely because of low power. Because no day 14 peak-response samples were available, repertoires were characterized only after the peak T cell response. Participants were mostly white British and included more females than males, and it was suggested by the authors that clonal diversity may have been underestimated.

V and J lose 3 bases and 6 bases, and a span of 17 bases separates them. Based on the germline V gene, the CDR1 and CDR2 sequences are MNHNS and SASEGT. The CDR3 numbers 15 residues from cysteine through phenylalanine. The sequence is cut down to CDR3 DNA, 45 bases in frame from base 1. The CDR3 regions of human TCRbeta chains were analyzed by immunosequencing. In the source study's methods: TCRs in the repertoires were matched against a reference library of SARS-CoV-2-specific TCRs that had been generated with the MIRA antigen-specificity platform. Breadth was defined as the fraction of unique TCRs that were SARS-CoV-2-associated. Depth was defined as the fraction of total T cells that were SARS-CoV-2-associated. Each spike-specific TCR was assigned to its reactive spike region and to a CD4 or CD8 class using the MIRA data. Log10-transformed breadth and depth values were compared by one-way ANOVA with Sidak's multiple comparisons tests. The source is immuneACCESS, and TCRdb retained only in-frame sequences with V and J called. Part of the clones is not carried over; for the studies checked, unresolved V genes explain less than half of this, and the remainder is unexplained. V and J calls and clone size are those listed in that table; D and trimming were worked out from the DNA. The sample table contains 100,000 or so clones; only one count was recorded for 70% to 90% of them. About 2.5% of the sample goes to the ten largest clones.

The time point tag for this specimen amounts to: baseline before first vaccination. Vaccinee samples came from UK trials COV001 and COV002, including a single-blind randomized controlled phase 2/3 trial of AZD1222 (ChAdOx1 nCoV-19) in healthy adults. For TCRbeta chain sequencing, PBMC samples were collected from trial participants at day 0 and at day 28 after the second dose. The sequencing here drew on peripheral blood, taken on day 0 of AZD1222 vaccination. The sequence was obtained from an adult in good health. This receptor chain uses TRBV6-1 and TRBJ1-2; 6 matching bases give a weak D call of TRBD1. The DNA is as follows: TGTGCCAGCAGTGATCAGGGGCGGTCAATACATGGCTACACCTTC. It encodes CASSDQGRSIHGYTF.